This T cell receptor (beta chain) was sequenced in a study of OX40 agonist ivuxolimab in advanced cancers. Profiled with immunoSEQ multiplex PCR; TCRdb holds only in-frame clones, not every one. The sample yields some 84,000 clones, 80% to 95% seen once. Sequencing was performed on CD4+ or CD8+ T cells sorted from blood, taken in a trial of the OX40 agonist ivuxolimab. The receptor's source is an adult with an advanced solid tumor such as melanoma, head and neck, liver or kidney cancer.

The chain's CDR3 is CASSLTSGQGVYNEQFF. The DNA of the CDR3 is TGTGCCAGCAGTCTCACAAGCGGACAGGGGGTGTACAATGAGCAGTTCTTC. The rearrangement links TRBV27 to TRBJ2-1; 10 nucleotides match TRBD1. Looked up from germline, CDR1 is MNHEY and CDR2 is SMNVEV (reference sequence). Trimming at V came to 5 bases and at J to 4 bases, leaving 11 bases not matched to a gene. The CDR3 spans 17 residues.